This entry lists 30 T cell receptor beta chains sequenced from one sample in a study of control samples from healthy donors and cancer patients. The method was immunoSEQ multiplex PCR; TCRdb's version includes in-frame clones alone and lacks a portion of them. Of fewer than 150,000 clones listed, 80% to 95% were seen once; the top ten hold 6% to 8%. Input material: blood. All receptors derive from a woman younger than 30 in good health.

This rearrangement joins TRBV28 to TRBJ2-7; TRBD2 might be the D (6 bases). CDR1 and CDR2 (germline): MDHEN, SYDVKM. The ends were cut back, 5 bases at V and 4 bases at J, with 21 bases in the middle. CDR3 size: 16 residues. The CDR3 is CASSRHLGVGGYEQYF. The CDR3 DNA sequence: TGTGCCAGCAGTAGACACCTCGGGGTGGGGGGTTACGAGCAGTACTTC.

The CDR3 loop is CASSLPGPTYQPQHF. CDR3 nucleotide sequence: TGTGCCAGCAGCTTACCGGGACCGACCTATCAGCCCCAGCATTTT. V usage is TRBV7-2 and J usage is TRBJ1-5; tentatively, D is TRBD1 (5 bases). Germline V lookup: CDR1 SGHTA, CDR2 FQGNSA. Trimming left V 2 bases short and J 5 bases short, with 13 bases between. The CDR3 covers 15 residues.

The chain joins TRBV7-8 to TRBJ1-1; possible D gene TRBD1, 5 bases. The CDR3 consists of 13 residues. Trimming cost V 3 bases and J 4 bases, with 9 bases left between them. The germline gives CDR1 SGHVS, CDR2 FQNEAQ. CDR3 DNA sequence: TGTGCCAGCAGCTTTACGGGGGGCACTGAAGCTTTCTTT. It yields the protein CASSFTGGTEAFF.

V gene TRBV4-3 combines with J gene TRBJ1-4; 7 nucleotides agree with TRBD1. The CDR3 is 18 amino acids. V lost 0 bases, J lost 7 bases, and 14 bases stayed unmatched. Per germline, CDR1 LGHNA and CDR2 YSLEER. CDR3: CASSQERGGGLWGEKLFF. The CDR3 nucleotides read TGCGCCAGCAGCCAAGAAAGGGGAGGGGGCCTATGGGGTGAAAAACTGTTTTTT.

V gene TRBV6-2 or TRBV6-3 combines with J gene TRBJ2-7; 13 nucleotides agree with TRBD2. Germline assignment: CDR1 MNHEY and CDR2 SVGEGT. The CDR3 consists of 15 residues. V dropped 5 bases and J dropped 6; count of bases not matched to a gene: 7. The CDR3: CASSNGLAGEVEQYF. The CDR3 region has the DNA TGTGCCAGCAGTAACGGACTAGCGGGAGAAGTCGAGCAGTACTTC.

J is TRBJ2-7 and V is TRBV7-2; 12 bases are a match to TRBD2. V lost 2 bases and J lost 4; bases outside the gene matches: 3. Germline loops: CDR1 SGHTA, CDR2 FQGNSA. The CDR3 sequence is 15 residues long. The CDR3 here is CASSLLAGGLYEQYF. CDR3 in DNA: TGTGCCAGCAGCTTACTAGCGGGGGGGCTATACGAGCAGTACTTC.

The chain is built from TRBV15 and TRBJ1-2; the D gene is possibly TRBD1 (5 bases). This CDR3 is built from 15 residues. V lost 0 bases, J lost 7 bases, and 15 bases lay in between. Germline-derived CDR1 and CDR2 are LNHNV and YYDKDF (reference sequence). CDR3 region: CATSREWGVGGGYTF. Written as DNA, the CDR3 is TGTGCCACCAGCAGAGAATGGGGTGTGGGGGGTGGCTACACCTTC.

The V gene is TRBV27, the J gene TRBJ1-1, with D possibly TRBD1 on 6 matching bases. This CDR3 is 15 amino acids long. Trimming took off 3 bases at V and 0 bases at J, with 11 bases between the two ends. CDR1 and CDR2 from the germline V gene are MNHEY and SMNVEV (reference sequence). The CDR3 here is CASSFRGGVNTEAFF. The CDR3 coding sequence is TGTGCCAGCAGTTTCCGAGGGGGGGTGAACACTGAAGCTTTCTTT.

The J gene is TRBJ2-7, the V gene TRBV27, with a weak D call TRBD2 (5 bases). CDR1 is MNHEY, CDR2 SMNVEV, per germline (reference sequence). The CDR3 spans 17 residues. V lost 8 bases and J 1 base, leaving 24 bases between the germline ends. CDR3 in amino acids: CASPPLDYPDRSYEQYF. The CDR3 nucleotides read TGTGCCAGCCCCCCTCTCGACTACCCCGACCGGTCCTACGAGCAGTACTTC.

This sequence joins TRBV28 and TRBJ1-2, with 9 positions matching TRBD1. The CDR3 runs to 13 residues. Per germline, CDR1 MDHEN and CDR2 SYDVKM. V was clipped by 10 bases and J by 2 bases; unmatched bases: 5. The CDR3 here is CATLQGANYGYTF. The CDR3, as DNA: TGTGCCACACTACAGGGGGCAAACTATGGCTACACCTTC.

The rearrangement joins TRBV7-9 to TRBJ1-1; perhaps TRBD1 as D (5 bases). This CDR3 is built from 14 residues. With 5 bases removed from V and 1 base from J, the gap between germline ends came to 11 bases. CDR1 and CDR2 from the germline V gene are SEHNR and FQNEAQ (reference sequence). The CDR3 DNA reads TGTGCCAGCAGCGCAGGGAGGGCGAACACTGAAGCTTTCTTT. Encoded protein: CASSAGRANTEAFF.

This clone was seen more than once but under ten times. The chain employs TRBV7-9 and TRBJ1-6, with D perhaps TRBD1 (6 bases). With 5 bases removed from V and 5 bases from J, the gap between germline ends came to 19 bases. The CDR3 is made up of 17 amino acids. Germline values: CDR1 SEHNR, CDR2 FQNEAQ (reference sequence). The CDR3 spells CASSLRVRGKDNSPLHF. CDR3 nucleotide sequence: TGTGCCAGCAGCCTACGCGTCAGGGGTAAAGATAATTCACCCCTCCACTTT.

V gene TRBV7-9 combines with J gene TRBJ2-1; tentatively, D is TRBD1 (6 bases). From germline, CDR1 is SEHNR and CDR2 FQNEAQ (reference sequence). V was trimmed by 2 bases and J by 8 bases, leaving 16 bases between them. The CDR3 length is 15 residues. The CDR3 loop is CASSLPWTEAHEQFF. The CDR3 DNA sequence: TGTGCCAGCAGCTTACCCTGGACAGAGGCTCATGAGCAGTTCTTC.

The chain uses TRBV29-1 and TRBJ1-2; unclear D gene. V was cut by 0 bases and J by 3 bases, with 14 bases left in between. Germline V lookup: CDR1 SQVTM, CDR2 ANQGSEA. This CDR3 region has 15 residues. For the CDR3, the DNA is TGCAGCGTTGAAGATCTTACAGAAAACTACTATGGCTACACCTTC. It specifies CSVEDLTENYYGYTF.

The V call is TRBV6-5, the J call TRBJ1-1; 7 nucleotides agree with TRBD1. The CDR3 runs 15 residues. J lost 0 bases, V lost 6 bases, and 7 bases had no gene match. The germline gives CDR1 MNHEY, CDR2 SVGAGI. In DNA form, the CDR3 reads TGTGCCAGCAGAAAACCGGGACAGATGAACACTGAAGCTTTCTTT. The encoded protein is CASRKPGQMNTEAFF.

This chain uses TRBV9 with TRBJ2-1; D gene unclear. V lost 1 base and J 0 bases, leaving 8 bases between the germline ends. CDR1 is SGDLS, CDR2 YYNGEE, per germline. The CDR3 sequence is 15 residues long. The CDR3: CASSVSMDSYNEQFF. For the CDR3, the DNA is TGTGCCAGCAGCGTAAGCATGGACTCCTACAATGAGCAGTTCTTC.

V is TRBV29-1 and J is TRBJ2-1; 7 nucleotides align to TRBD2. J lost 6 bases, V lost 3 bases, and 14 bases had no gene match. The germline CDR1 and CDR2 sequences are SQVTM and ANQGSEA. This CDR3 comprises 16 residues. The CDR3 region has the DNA TGCAGCGTTGATAATCCGTCGGGGAGGGATTCCAATGAGCAGTTCTTC. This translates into CSVDNPSGRDSNEQFF.

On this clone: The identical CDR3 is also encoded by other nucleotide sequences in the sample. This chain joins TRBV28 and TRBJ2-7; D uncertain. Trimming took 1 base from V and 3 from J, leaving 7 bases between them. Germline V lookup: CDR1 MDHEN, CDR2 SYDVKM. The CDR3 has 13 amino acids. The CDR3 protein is CASSLSGGYEQYF. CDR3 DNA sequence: TGTGCCAGCAGTTTATCCGGCGGCTACGAGCAGTACTTC.

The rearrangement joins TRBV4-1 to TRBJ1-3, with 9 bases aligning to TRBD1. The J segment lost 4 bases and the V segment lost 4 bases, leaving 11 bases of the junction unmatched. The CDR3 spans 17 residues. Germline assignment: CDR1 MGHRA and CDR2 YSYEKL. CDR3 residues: CASSPRQNRGRGNTIYF. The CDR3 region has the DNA TGCGCCAGCAGCCCCAGGCAGAACAGGGGGCGAGGAAACACCATATATTTT.

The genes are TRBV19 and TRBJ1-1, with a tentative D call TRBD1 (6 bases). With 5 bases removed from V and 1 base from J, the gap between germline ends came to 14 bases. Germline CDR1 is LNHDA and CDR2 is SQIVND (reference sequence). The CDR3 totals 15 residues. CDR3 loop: CASSPFTGKNTEAFF. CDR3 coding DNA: TGTGCCAGTAGTCCATTCACAGGGAAGAACACTGAAGCTTTCTTT.

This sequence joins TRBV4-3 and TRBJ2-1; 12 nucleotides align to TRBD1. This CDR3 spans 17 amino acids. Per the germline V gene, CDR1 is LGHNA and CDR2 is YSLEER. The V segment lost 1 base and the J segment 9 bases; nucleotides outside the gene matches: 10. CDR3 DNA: TGCGCCAGCAGCCAAGGGGCCGGGACAGGGGGCGGGATTGAGCAGTTCTTC. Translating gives CASSQGAGTGGGIEQFF.

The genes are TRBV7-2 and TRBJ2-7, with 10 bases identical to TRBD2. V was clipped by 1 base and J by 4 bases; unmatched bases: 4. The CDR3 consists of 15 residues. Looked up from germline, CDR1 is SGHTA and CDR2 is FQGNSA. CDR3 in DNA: TGTGCCAGCAGCTTAGTCACTAGCGGGGCATACGAGCAGTACTTC. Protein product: CASSLVTSGAYEQYF.

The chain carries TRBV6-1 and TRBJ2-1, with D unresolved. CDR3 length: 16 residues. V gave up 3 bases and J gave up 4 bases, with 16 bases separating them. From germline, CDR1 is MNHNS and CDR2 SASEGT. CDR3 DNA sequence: TGTGCCAGCAGTGATGGAGTACGGCCTGGGTACAATGAGCAGTTCTTC. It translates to CASSDGVRPGYNEQFF.

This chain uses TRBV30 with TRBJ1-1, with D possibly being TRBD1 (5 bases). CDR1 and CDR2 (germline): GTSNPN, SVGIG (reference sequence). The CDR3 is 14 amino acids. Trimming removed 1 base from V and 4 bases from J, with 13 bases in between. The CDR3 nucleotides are TGTGCCTGGAGTGCACTTGGGGGAAGCACTGAAGCTTTCTTT. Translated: CAWSALGGSTEAFF. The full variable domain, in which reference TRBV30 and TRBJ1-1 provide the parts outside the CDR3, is SQTIHQWPATLVQPVGSPLSLECTVEGTSNPNLYWYRQAAGRGLQLLFYSVGIGQISSEVPQNLSASRPQDRQFILSSKKLLLSDSGFYLCAWSALGGSTEAFFGQGTRLTVV.

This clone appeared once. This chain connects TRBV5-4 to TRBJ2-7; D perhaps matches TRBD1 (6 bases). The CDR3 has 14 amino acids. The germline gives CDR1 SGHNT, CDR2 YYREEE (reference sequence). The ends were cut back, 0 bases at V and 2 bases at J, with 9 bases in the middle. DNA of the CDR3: TGTGCCAGCAGCTTGGCTGGACAGACCTACGAGCAGTACTTC. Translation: CASSLAGQTYEQYF.

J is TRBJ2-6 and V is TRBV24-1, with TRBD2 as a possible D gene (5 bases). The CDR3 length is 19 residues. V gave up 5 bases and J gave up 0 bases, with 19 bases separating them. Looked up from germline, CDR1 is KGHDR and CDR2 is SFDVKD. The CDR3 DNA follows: TGTGCCACCAGTGCAAACAGTTACAGCGGTCACTCTGGGGCCAACGTCCTGACTTTC. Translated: CATSANSYSGHSGANVLTF.

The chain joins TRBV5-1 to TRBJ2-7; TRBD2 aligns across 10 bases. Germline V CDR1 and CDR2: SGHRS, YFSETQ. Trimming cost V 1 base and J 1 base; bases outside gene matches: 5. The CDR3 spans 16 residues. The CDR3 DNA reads TGCGCCAGCAGCTTGTCGGGGACTAGCGTTTCCTACGAGCAGTACTTC. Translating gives CASSLSGTSVSYEQYF.

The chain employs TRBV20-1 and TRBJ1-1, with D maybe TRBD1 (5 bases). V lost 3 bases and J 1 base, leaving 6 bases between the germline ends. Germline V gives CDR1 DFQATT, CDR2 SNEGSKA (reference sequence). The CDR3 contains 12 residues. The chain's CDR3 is CSASDRNTEAFF. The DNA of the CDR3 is TGCAGTGCTAGTGACAGGAACACTGAAGCTTTCTTT.

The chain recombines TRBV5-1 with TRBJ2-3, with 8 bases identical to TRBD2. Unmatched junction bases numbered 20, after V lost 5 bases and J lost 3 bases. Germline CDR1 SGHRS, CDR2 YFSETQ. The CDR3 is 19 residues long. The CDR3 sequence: CASSRGRGSAGGSTDTQYF. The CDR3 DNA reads TGCGCCAGCAGTCGGGGTCGGGGGTCCGCGGGAGGTTCGACAGATACGCAGTATTTT.

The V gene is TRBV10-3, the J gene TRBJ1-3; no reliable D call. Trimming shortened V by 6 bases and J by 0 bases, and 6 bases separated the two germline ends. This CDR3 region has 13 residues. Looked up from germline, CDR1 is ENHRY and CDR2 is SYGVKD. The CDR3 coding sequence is TGTGCCATCAGGCCCTACTCTGGAAACACCATATATTTT. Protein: CAIRPYSGNTIYF.